This TCR beta chain comes out of a study of blood T cell repertoires in COVID-19. Study-level background: Samples came from the United States, Italy and Spain, spanning acute and convalescent COVID-19. PBMCs, B-cell-depleted T cells, or T cells provided the cDNA or gDNA that made up the material.

In the authors' workflow: Reference gene primers were amplified, and this amplification served to estimate nucleated cell counts. Data came from immunoSEQ multiplex PCR; TCRdb stores just in-frame clones and leaves some out. For V, J and clone size, that table is used; D and trimming come from the DNA. The sample consists of approximately 230,000 clones, approximately 86% of them appearing once. V gave up 6 bases and J gave up 10 bases; unmatched junction bases: 7. CDR1 and CDR2 (germline): DFQATT, SNEGSKA (reference sequence). The CDR3 runs to 11 residues. Specimen: peripheral blood. The genes are TRBV20-1 and TRBJ2-3; TRBD2 aligns across 7 bases. The receptor comes from an elderly man with acute or convalescent COVID-19. DNA of the CDR3: TGCAGTGCGTCGCGGGGGAAGGCGCAGTATTTT. Translated: CSASRGKAQYF.